Each of the 5 T cell receptor beta chains below was sequenced from the same sample in a study of blood T cell repertoires in COVID-19. TCRdb keeps only in-frame clones here, not all; method: immunoSEQ multiplex PCR. The sample has under 150,000 clones, roughly 85% seen once. Sequences were obtained from peripheral blood. Receptors were obtained from a woman aged 60-75 years with COVID-19, enrolled during active disease.

The chain combines TRBV5-4 with TRBJ1-1; D is perhaps TRBD1 (6 bases). This CDR3 has 14 residues. Germline V CDR1 and CDR2: SGHNT, YYREEE (reference sequence). The V end was cut by 2 bases, the J end by 1 base, with 9 bases between. CDR3 bases: TGTGCCAGCAGCTTCCCGGACAGGAACACTGAAGCTTTCTTT. Its protein is CASSFPDRNTEAFF.

This chain's CDR3 is CASSYEGQGNTEAFF. The CDR3 nucleotides read TGTGCCAGCAGTTACGAGGGACAGGGGAACACTGAAGCTTTCTTT. The rearrangement joins TRBV6-5 to TRBJ1-1; 9 positions match TRBD1. The V and J ends lost 2 bases and 1 base, in that order; junction bases with no gene match: 2. This CDR3 is 15 amino acids long. Germline V CDR1 and CDR2: MNHEY, SVGAGI.

This chain joins TRBV19 and TRBJ2-1, with TRBD2 identical over 14 bases. This CDR3 is 18 amino acids long. Germline lookup yields CDR1 LNHDA and CDR2 SQIVND (reference sequence). Trimming removed 5 bases from V and 0 bases from J; junction bases left unmatched: 6. The CDR3 DNA sequence: TGTGCCAGTAGTCAAAGGACTAGCGGGGGGTCCTCCTACAATGAGCAGTTCTTC. Translation gives CASSQRTSGGSSYNEQFF.

This chain links TRBV2 with TRBJ1-2; 7 bases are a match to TRBD1. CDR1 is SNHLY, CDR2 FYNNEI, per germline. V lost 5 bases to trimming and J lost 4 bases; unmatched junction nucleotides: 13. The CDR3 extends over 16 amino acids. The CDR3 is CASSPGQLLPIYGYTF. The CDR3 DNA is TGTGCCAGCAGTCCGGGACAGCTTCTGCCTATCTATGGCTACACCTTC.

The gene calls are TRBV2 and TRBJ2-5, with D tentatively TRBD2 (6 bases). CDR1 and CDR2 from the germline V gene are SNHLY and FYNNEI. This CDR3 contains 13 residues. Trimming shortened V by 8 bases and J by 7 bases, and 17 bases separated the two germline ends. As DNA, the CDR3 is TGTGCCAGCCGGGACTCGTATCCAGGGACCCAGTACTTC. This translates into CASRDSYPGTQYF.